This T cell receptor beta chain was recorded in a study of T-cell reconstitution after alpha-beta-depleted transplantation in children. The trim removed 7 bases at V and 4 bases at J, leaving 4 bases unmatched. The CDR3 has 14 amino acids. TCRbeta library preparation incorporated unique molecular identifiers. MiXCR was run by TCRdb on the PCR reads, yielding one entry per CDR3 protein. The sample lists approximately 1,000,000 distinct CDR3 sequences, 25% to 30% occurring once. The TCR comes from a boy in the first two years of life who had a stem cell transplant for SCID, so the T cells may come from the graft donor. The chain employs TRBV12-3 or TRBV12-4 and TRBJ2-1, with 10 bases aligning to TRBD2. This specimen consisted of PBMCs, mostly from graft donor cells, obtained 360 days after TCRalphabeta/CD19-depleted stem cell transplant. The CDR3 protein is CASTLAGAYNEQFF. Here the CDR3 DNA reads TGTGCCAGCACCCTAGCGGGGGCTTACAATGAGCAGTTCTTC.